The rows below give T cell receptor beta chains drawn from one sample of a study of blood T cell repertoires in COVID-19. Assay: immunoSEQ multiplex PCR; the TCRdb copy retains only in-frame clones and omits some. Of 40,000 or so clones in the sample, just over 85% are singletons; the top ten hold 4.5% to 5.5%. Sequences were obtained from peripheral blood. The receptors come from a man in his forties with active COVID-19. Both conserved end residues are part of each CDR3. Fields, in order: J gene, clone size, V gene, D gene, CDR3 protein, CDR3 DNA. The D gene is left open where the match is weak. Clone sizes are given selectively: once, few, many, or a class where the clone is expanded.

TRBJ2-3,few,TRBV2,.,CASSDSTDFTDTQYF,TGTGCCAGCAGTGACTCGACAGATTTCACAGATACGCAGTATTTT
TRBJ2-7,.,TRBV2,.,CAIEGGYEQYF,TGTGCCATAGAGGGCGGCTACGAGCAGTACTTC
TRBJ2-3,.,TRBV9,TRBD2,CASSSGDSTDTQYF,TGTGCCAGCAGTAGCGGGGATAGCACAGATACGCAGTATTTT
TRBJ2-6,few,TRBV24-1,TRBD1,CATSDSGTGAANVLTF,TGTGCCACCAGTGATTCCGGGACAGGGGCGGCCAACGTCCTGACTTTC
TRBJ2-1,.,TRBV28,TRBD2,CASTRPGRENEQFF,TGTGCCAGCACCCGCCCCGGGCGGGAGAATGAGCAGTTCTTC
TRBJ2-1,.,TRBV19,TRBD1,CASSAGTVYNEQFF,TGTGCCAGTAGTGCCGGGACAGTTTACAATGAGCAGTTCTTC
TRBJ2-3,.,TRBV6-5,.,CASTSDSFSTDTQYF,TGTGCCAGCACCTCAGACAGTTTCAGCACAGATACGCAGTATTTT
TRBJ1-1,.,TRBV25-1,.,CASRLGQTEAFF,TGTGCCAGCAGGCTTGGACAGACTGAAGCTTTCTTT
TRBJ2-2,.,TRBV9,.,CASSGGWNTGELFF,TGTGCCAGCAGCGGAGGATGGAACACCGGGGAGCTGTTTTTT
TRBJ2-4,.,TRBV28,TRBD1,CASSMDRGDKNIQYF,TGTGCCAGCAGTATGGACAGGGGAGACAAAAACATTCAGTACTTC
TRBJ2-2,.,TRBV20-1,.,CSASLTRGGELFF,TGCAGTGCTAGTTTGACTAGAGGCGGGGAGCTGTTTTTT
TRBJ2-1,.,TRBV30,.,CAWRRGTYNEQFF,TGTGCCTGGAGGCGGGGTACCTACAATGAGCAGTTCTTC
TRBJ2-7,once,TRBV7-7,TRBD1,CASSLGTGGTYEQYF,TGTGCTAGCAGCCTAGGGACAGGGGGGACCTACGAGCAGTACTTC
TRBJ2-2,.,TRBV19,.,CASSISSSYTGELFF,TGTGCCAGTAGTATTTCTAGCAGTTACACCGGGGAGCTGTTTTTT
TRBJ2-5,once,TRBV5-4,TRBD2,CASSLVGTSGRKTQYF,TGTGCCAGCAGCTTGGTAGGGACTAGCGGGAGGAAGACCCAGTACTTC
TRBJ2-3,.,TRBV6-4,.,CASSDSAGASDTQYF,TGTGCCAGCAGTGACTCGGCGGGCGCCTCGGATACGCAGTATTTT
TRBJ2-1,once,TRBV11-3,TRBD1,CASSQGDYNEQFF,TGTGCCAGCAGCCAGGGGGACTACAATGAGCAGTTCTTC
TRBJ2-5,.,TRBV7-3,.,CASSLTPGVQETQYF,TGTGCCAGCAGCTTAACACCGGGAGTTCAAGAGACCCAGTACTTC
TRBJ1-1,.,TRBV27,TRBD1,CASSQSGQLYTEAFF,TGTGCCAGCAGTCAATCGGGACAGCTTTACACTGAAGCTTTCTTT
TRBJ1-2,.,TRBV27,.,CASSPQGLYGYTF,TGTGCCAGCAGTCCACAGGGCCTCTATGGCTACACCTTC
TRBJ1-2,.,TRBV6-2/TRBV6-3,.,CASSYSQGTLYGYTF,TGTGCCAGCAGTTACTCTCAGGGCACCCTCTATGGCTACACCTTC
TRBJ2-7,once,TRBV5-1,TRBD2,CASSVGLAGLSYVEQYF,TGCGCCAGCAGCGTTGGACTAGCGGGACTGTCCTACGTGGAGCAGTACTTC
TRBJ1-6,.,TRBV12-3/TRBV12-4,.,CASSLGAGSPLHF,TGTGCCAGCAGTTTAGGAGCCGGGTCACCCCTCCACTTT
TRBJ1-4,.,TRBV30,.,CAWSAFKGEREKLFF,TGTGCCTGGAGTGCCTTCAAGGGAGAGAGGGAAAAACTGTTTTTT
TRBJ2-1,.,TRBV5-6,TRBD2,CASSLAGAGVPREQFF,TGTGCCAGCAGCTTGGCCGGAGCGGGAGTCCCTCGGGAGCAGTTCTTC
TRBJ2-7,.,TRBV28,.,CASSQQETSYEQYF,TGTGCCAGCAGTCAACAGGAGACCTCCTACGAGCAGTACTTC
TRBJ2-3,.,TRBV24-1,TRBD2,CATSDYRLAGGSKGDTQYF,TGTGCCACCAGTGATTATCGACTAGCGGGAGGGAGCAAGGGAGATACGCAGTATTTT
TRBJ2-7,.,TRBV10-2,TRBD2,CASGSGTSGYEQYF,TGCGCCAGTGGAAGCGGGACTAGCGGGTACGAGCAGTACTTC
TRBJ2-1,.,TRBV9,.,CASSELIQATYYNEQFF,TGTGCCAGCAGCGAATTGATACAGGCTACTTACTACAATGAGCAGTTCTTC
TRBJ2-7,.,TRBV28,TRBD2,CASSIPGTSLYEQYF,TGTGCCAGCAGTATACCTGGGACTAGCTTGTACGAGCAGTACTTC
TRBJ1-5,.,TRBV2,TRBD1,CASSRRGTGNQPQHF,TGTGCCAGCAGTCGCAGGGGGACGGGCAATCAGCCCCAGCATTTT
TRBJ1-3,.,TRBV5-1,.,CASSDRASGNTIYF,TGCGCCAGCAGCGACAGAGCCTCTGGAAACACCATATATTTT
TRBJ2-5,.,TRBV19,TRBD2,CASSALTPGTSSVGETQYF,TGTGCCAGTAGTGCCTTAACCCCCGGGACTAGCTCGGTGGGGGAGACCCAGTACTTC
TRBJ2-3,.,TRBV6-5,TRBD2,CASSFGTSGSRDTQYF,TGTGCCAGCAGTTTCGGGACTAGCGGGAGTAGAGATACGCAGTATTTT
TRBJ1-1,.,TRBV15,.,CATKRSAEYSEAFF,TGTGCCACCAAACGATCCGCAGAATATTCTGAAGCTTTCTTT
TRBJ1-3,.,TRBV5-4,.,CASSRGVGSGNTIYF,TGTGCCAGCAGCCGGGGGGTCGGCTCTGGAAACACCATATATTTT
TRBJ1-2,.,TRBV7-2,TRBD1,CASSSAGTAYGYTF,TGTGCCAGCAGTTCGGCCGGGACAGCCTATGGCTACACCTTC
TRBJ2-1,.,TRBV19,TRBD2,CASSPASGGRYNEQFF,TGTGCCAGTAGTCCCGCTAGCGGGGGACGGTACAATGAGCAGTTCTTC
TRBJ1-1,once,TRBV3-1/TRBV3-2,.,CATRDSMDSEAFF,TGTGCCACCCGGGACTCGATGGACTCTGAAGCTTTCTTT
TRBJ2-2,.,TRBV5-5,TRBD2,CASSLGLAGPSTGELFF,TGTGCCAGCAGCTTGGGGTTAGCGGGTCCATCAACCGGGGAGCTGTTTTTT
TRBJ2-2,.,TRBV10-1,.,CASQSGVNTGELFF,TGCGCCAGCCAGTCGGGGGTGAACACCGGGGAGCTGTTTTTT